These 3 T cell receptor beta chains came from one sample sequenced in a study of shared clonotypes between healthy human individuals. Libraries were prepared by immunoSEQ multiplex PCR; TCRdb keeps only in-frame clonotypes and omits some of them. The data hold about 2,200,000 clones, with around 93% observed a single time. Naive CD8 cells lacked CD45RO and underwent positive selection for CCR7, leaving out terminally differentiated effector memory CD45RA+ cells. Sequencing input: naive CD8+ T cells from PBMCs. The receptors were gathered from a man between 18 and 29 years old in good health. Some clones in this sample may be carry-over from other donors' samples.

The chain uses TRBV7-9 and TRBJ1-2; 7 nucleotides agree with TRBD1. Germline values: CDR1 SEHNR, CDR2 FQNEAQ (reference sequence). The CDR3 contains 13 residues. The V segment lost 4 bases and the J segment 8 bases; nucleotides outside the gene matches: 7. The DNA of the CDR3 is TGTGCCAGCAGCTCAGGTGCAGGGGGAGGCTACACCTTC. It specifies CASSSGAGGGYTF.

J is TRBJ1-3 and V is TRBV7-6; D possibly corresponds to TRBD1 (5 bases). The CDR3 is 16 amino acids. Germline V gene lookup returns CDR1 SGHVS and CDR2 FNYEAQ. V was shortened by 5 bases and J by 3 bases, with 17 bases between the two germline ends. The CDR3: CASSASGFSSGNTIYF. The CDR3 region has the DNA TGTGCCAGCAGCGCCTCAGGGTTTTCGAGTGGAAACACCATATATTTT.

The genes are TRBV10-3 and TRBJ2-1, with D perhaps assigned TRBD1 or TRBD2 (5 bases each). This CDR3 has 14 residues. The germline gives CDR1 ENHRY, CDR2 SYGVKD. V was clipped by 4 bases and J by 9 bases, with 16 bases between them. CDR3 in amino acids: CAISGSGTLPEQFF. CDR3 nucleotide sequence: TGTGCCATCAGTGGATCCGGGACCCTGCCTGAGCAGTTCTTC.